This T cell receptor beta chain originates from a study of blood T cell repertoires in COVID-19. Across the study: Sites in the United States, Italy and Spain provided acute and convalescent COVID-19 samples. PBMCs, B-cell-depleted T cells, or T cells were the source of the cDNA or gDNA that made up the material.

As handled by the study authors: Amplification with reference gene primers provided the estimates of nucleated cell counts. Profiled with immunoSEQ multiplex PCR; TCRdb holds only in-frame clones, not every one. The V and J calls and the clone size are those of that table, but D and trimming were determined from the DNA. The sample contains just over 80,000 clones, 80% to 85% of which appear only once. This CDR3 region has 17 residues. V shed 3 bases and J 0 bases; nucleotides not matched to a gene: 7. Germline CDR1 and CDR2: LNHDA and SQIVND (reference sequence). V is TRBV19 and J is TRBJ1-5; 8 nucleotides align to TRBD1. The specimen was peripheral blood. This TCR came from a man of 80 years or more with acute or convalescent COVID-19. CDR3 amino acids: CASSIVTGATSNQPQHF. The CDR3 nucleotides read TGTGCCAGTAGTATTGTGACAGGGGCGACTAGCAATCAGCCCCAGCATTTT.